This TCR beta chain originates from a study of cytomegalovirus exposure and HLA in healthy donors. General observations from the study: The authors judged a highly shared variant cluster likely a sequencing artifact.

V was shortened by 6 bases and J by 2 bases, with 7 bases between the two germline ends. The CDR3 has 12 residues. From germline, CDR1 is KGHSH and CDR2 LQKENI. Comments on this clone: Its target is not known.

Primers: 60 Vbeta forward and 13 Jbeta reverse. The method was immunoSEQ multiplex PCR; TCRdb's version includes in-frame clones alone and lacks a portion of them. Of approximately 70,000 clones in the sample, around four fifths were seen once. The origin of this receptor is a young woman in good health and CMV-seropositive. Specimen: PBMCs. The chain couples TRBV18 to TRBJ1-1, with D unresolved. Here the CDR3 reads CASSEGNTEAFF. CDR3 nucleotide sequence: TGTGCCAGCTCTGAGGGAAACACTGAAGCTTTCTTT.